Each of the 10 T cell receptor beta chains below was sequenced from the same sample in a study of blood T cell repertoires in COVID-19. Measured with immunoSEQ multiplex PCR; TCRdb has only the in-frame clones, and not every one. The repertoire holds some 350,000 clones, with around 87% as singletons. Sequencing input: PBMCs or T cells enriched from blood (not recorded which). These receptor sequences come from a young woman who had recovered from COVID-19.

Written as DNA, the CDR3 is TGTGCCAGCAGTCCCGGGACAGAATTGTACACTGAAGCTTTCTTT. This sequence encodes CASSPGTELYTEAFF. This rearrangement joins TRBV28 to TRBJ1-1; 7 nucleotides align to TRBD1. The V gene's germline CDR1 is MDHEN and CDR2 SYDVKM. The length of the CDR3 is 15 residues. Trimming cost V 5 bases and J 3 bases; bases outside gene matches: 9. Together with reference TRBV28 and TRBJ1-1, the CDR3 gives the full variable domain: DVKVTQSSRYLVKRTGEKVFLECVQDMDHENMFWYRQDPGLGLRLIYFSYDVKMKEKGDIPEGYSVSREKKERFSLILESASTNQTSMYLCASSPGTELYTEAFFGQGTRLTVV.

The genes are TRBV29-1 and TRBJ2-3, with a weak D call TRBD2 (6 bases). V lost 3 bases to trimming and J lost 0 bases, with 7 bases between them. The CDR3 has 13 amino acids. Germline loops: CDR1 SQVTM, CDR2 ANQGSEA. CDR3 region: CSVEGGSTDTQYF. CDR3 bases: TGCAGCGTTGAGGGGGGAAGCACAGATACGCAGTATTTT.

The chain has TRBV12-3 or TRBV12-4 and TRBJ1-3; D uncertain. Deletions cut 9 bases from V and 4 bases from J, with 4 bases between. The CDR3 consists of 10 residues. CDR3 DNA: TGTGCCAGTTCAGGAAACACCATATATTTT. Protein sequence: CASSGNTIYF.

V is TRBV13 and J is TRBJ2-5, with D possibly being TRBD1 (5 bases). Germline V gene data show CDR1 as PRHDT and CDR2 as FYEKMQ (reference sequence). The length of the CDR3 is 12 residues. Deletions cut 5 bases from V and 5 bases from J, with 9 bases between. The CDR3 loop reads CASSRNRETQYF. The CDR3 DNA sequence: TGTGCCAGCAGCCGCAACAGGGAGACCCAGTACTTC.

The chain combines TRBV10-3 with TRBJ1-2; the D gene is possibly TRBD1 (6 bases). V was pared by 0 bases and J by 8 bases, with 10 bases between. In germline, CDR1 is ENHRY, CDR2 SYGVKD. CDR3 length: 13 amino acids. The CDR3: CAISESKQGGYTF. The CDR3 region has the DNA TGTGCCATCAGTGAGTCGAAACAGGGAGGCTACACCTTC.

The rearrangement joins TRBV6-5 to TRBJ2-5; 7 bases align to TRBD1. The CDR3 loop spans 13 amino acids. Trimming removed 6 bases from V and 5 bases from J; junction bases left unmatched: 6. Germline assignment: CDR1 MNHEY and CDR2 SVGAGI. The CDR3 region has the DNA TGTGCCAGCAGGGGACAGTCTAAGGAGACCCAGTACTTC. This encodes CASRGQSKETQYF.

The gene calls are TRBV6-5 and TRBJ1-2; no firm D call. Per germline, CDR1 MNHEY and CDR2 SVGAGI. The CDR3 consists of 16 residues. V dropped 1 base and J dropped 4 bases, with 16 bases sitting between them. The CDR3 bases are TGTGCCAGCAGTTACTTTAACCTTCGGGGTGGCTATGGCTACACCTTC. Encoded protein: CASSYFNLRGGYGYTF.

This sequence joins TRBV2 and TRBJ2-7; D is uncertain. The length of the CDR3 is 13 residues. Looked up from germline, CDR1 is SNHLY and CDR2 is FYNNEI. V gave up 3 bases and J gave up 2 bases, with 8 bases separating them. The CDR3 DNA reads TGTGCCAGCAGTGAGCAGATTACCTACGAGCAGTACTTC. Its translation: CASSEQITYEQYF. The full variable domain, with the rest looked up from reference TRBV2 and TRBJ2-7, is EPEVTQTPSHQVTQMGQEVILRCVPISNHLYFYWYRQILGQKVEFLVSFYNNEISEKSEIFDDQFSVERPDGSNFTLKIRSTKLEDSAMYFCASSEQITYEQYFGPGTRLTVT.

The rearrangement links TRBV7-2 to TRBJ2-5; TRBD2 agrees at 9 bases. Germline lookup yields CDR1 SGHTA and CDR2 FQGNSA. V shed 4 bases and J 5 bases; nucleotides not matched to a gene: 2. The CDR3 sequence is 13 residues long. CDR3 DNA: TGTGCCAGCAGCTCCAGCGGGGGGGAGACCCAGTACTTC. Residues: CASSSSGGETQYF.

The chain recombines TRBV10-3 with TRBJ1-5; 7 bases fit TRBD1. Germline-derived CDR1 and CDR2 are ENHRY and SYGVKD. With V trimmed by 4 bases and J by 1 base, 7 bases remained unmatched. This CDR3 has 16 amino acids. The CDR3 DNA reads TGTGCCATCAGTGGTTCTAAAGGGGGCAGCAATCAGCCCCAGCATTTT. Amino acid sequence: CAISGSKGGSNQPQHF.